This is a list of T cell receptor beta chains from one sample in a study of CD8 T cells in ankylosing spondylitis. TCRdb re-called the 5' RACE reads with MiXCR, one entry per CDR3 protein. The table includes about 360,000 distinct CDR3 sequences, about 20% detected once. Sequencing was performed on blood, either unsorted or a sorted T cell fraction (not recorded which). These receptors originate from a male donor with ankylosing spondylitis or in good health (not recorded which). CDR3s include the opening cysteine and the closing phenylalanine or tryptophan. A D gene is named only where the DNA matches it firmly. Not all rows give a size; the values are once, few, many and, for expanded clones, a class.

v_call: TRBV5-1
d_call: -
clone_size: -
j_call: TRBJ2-1
cdr3_aa: CASSLWGTNNEQFF
cdr3_nt: TGCGCCAGCAGCTTGTGGGGGACCAACAATGAGCAGTTCTTC

v_call: TRBV20-1
d_call: TRBD2
clone_size: -
j_call: TRBJ2-1
cdr3_aa: CSASRGGYNEQFF
cdr3_nt: TGCAGTGCTAGTCGGGGAGGGTACAATGAGCAGTTCTTC

v_call: TRBV7-8
d_call: TRBD2
clone_size: -
j_call: TRBJ2-5
cdr3_aa: CASSSEAGGVAETQYF
cdr3_nt: TGTGCCAGCAGCTCAGAAGCGGGGGGGGTGGCCGAGACCCAGTACTTC

v_call: TRBV4-1
d_call: TRBD2
clone_size: -
j_call: TRBJ2-3
cdr3_aa: CASSHPRAGDLSSTDTQYF
cdr3_nt: TGCGCCAGCAGCCACCCGCGTGCGGGGGACCTCTCTAGCACAGATACGCAGTATTTT

v_call: TRBV11-2
d_call: -
clone_size: -
j_call: TRBJ2-7
cdr3_aa: CARSFFRSYEQYF
cdr3_nt: TGTGCCAGAAGCTTTTTTCGGTCCTACGAGCAGTACTTC

v_call: TRBV4-1
d_call: -
clone_size: -
j_call: TRBJ1-2
cdr3_aa: CASSQDWGADYGYTF
cdr3_nt: TGCGCCAGCAGCCAAGACTGGGGGGCTGACTATGGCTACACCTTC

v_call: TRBV27
d_call: -
clone_size: few
j_call: TRBJ1-4
cdr3_aa: CASSLTVTNEKLFF
cdr3_nt: TGTGCCAGCAGTTTAACGGTGACTAATGAAAAACTGTTTTTT

v_call: TRBV11-2
d_call: TRBD2
clone_size: -
j_call: TRBJ2-1
cdr3_aa: CASSLPSGGYNEQFF
cdr3_nt: TGTGCCAGCAGCCTTCCTAGCGGGGGCTACAATGAGCAGTTCTTC

v_call: TRBV20-1
d_call: -
clone_size: few
j_call: TRBJ2-1
cdr3_aa: CSARAGYSLRGAEGVFF
cdr3_nt: TGCAGTGCTAGAGCTGGCTATTCATTACGGGGGGCCGAGGGGGTGTTCTTC

v_call: TRBV12-3/TRBV12-4
d_call: -
clone_size: many
j_call: TRBJ2-1
cdr3_aa: CASRPPGGNEQFF
cdr3_nt: TGTGCCAGCAGACCCCCCGGGGGCAATGAGCAGTTCTTC

v_call: TRBV4-2
d_call: -
clone_size: -
j_call: TRBJ2-1
cdr3_aa: CASSQVRGGNYNEQFF
cdr3_nt: TGTGCCAGCAGCCAAGTTCGAGGGGGGAACTACAATGAGCAGTTCTTC

v_call: TRBV5-6
d_call: -
clone_size: -
j_call: TRBJ1-3
cdr3_aa: CASSFGGPGNTIYF
cdr3_nt: TGTGCCAGCAGCTTCGGGGGGCCTGGAAACACCATATATTTT

v_call: TRBV6-5
d_call: -
clone_size: few
j_call: TRBJ2-5
cdr3_aa: CASSYGSGFLETQYF
cdr3_nt: TGTGCCAGCAGTTACGGTTCGGGGTTTCTAGAGACCCAGTACTTC

v_call: TRBV20-1
d_call: -
clone_size: -
j_call: TRBJ1-2
cdr3_aa: CSARDHSGYGYTF
cdr3_nt: TGCAGTGCTAGAGATCATTCAGGCTATGGCTACACCTTC

v_call: TRBV7-9
d_call: -
clone_size: -
j_call: TRBJ2-7
cdr3_aa: CASSLVTQGGDYEQYF
cdr3_nt: TGTGCCAGCAGCTTAGTTACTCAAGGAGGGGACTACGAGCAGTACTTC

v_call: TRBV29-1
d_call: TRBD1
clone_size: -
j_call: TRBJ2-3
cdr3_aa: CSVEPGGDRGRADTQYF
cdr3_nt: TGCAGCGTTGAACCTGGGGGGGACAGGGGGCGAGCAGATACGCAGTATTTT

v_call: TRBV20-1
d_call: TRBD2
clone_size: -
j_call: TRBJ2-3
cdr3_aa: CSARDGLAIKEDTQYF
cdr3_nt: TGCAGTGCTAGAGATGGACTAGCAATAAAAGAAGATACGCAGTATTTT

v_call: TRBV10-1
d_call: TRBD1
clone_size: -
j_call: TRBJ2-3
cdr3_aa: CASSEQPGQSTDTQYF
cdr3_nt: TGCGCCAGCAGTGAGCAACCGGGACAGAGCACAGATACGCAGTATTTT

v_call: TRBV24-1
d_call: -
clone_size: -
j_call: TRBJ1-1
cdr3_aa: CATPPKAFF
cdr3_nt: TGTGCCACCCCTCCGAAAGCTTTCTTT

v_call: TRBV12-3/TRBV12-4
d_call: -
clone_size: -
j_call: TRBJ2-5
cdr3_aa: CASSEDIITQYF
cdr3_nt: TGTGCCAGCAGTGAGGACATAATTACCCAGTACTTC